Below, 7 T cell receptor beta chains from the same sample are listed, as sequenced in a study of response to subunit inactivated influenza vaccine. TCRdb reanalysed the RT-PCR reads using MiXCR and keeps one entry per CDR3 protein. The sample holds roughly 540,000 distinct CDR3 sequences; 20% to 25% are singletons and the top ten take 2.5% to 3.5%. The data were also submitted as part of a second study, on T cells expressing NK-cell markers. In that study: For TCR beta, cDNA was produced by 5'RACE template switching with UMIs.

The starting material was CD4+ T cells sorted from PBMCs, obtained about 11 days after vaccination. The receptors were sampled from a man in his forties or fifties who received an inactivated influenza vaccine.

Ten or more counts support this clonotype. The chain employs TRBV5-6 and TRBJ2-2; 8 bases align to TRBD2. The CDR3 is 16 amino acids. Germline assignment: CDR1 SGHDT and CDR2 YYEEEE. The J segment lost 6 bases and the V segment lost 4 bases, leaving 11 bases of the junction unmatched. The CDR3 nucleotides are TGTGCCAGCAGCCACGCGGCGGGGGGATTGTCCGGGGAGCTGTTTTTT. This gives the protein CASSHAAGGLSGELFF. Using reference TRBV5-6 and TRBJ2-2 for the parts outside the CDR3, the full variable domain is DAGVTQSPTHLIKTRGQQVTLRCSPKSGHDTVSWYQQALGQGPQFIFQYYEEEERQRGNFPDRFSGHQFPNYSSELNVNALLLGDSALYLCASSHAAGGLSGELFFGEGSRLTVL.

The chain combines TRBV9 with TRBJ2-2, with no clear D. The CDR3 has 14 amino acids. CDR1 is SGDLS and CDR2 is YYNGEE in the germline V gene. The V gene lost 2 bases and the J gene lost 1 base, with 6 bases spanning the gap. The DNA for the CDR3 is TGTGCCAGCAGCGTGTTGGTGAACACCGGGGAGCTGTTTTTT. It codes for CASSVLVNTGELFF.

This chain joins TRBV5-5 and TRBJ2-7; D might be TRBD2 (6 bases). This CDR3 contains 14 residues. Germline loops: CDR1 SGHKS, CDR2 YYEKEE (reference sequence). V shed 4 bases and J shed 3 bases, with 14 bases lying between them. CDR3 region: CASSLRRERYEQYF. CDR3 DNA: TGTGCCAGCAGCCTCCGCCGGGAGCGCTACGAGCAGTACTTC. Full variable domain (outside the CDR3, taken from reference TRBV5-5 and TRBJ2-7): DAGVTQSPTHLIKTRGQQVTLRCSPISGHKSVSWYQQVLGQGPQFIFQYYEKEERGRGNFPDRFSARQFPNYSSELNVNALLLGDSALYLCASSLRRERYEQYFGPGTRLTVT.

There are a few counts of this clonotype. The chain uses TRBV15 and TRBJ1-2; possible D gene TRBD1, 5 bases. V gave up 1 base and J gave up 8 bases, with 11 bases separating them. The CDR3 contains 13 residues. Germline CDR1 reads LNHNV; CDR2 reads YYDKDF (reference sequence). CDR3 sequence reads: CATSRGGAVGYTF. DNA for the CDR3: TGTGCCACCAGCAGAGGTGGGGCTGTAGGCTACACCTTC.

This clonotype was found a few times. This chain joins TRBV7-9 and TRBJ2-3; 11 nucleotides align to TRBD1. V was clipped by 7 bases and J by 10 bases; unmatched bases: 10. CDR3 length: 14 amino acids. Germline V lookup: CDR1 SEHNR, CDR2 FQNEAQ (reference sequence). As DNA, the CDR3 is TGTGCCAGCACACCTGGGACAGGGGGTTCGGCGCAGTATTTT. Protein: CASTPGTGGSAQYF.

The sample holds a few counts of this clonotype. V usage is TRBV5-1 and J usage is TRBJ2-1, with 11 bases aligning to TRBD2. The trim removed 2 bases at V and 12 bases at J, leaving 10 bases unmatched. Germline V gene lookup returns CDR1 SGHRS and CDR2 YFSETQ. The CDR3 extends over 15 amino acids. The CDR3 spells CASSFSGTSGIGQFF. The CDR3 DNA reads as TGCGCCAGCAGCTTTTCCGGGACTAGCGGAATAGGGCAGTTCTTC. Using reference TRBV5-1 and TRBJ2-1 for the parts outside the CDR3, the full variable domain is KAGVTQTPRYLIKTRGQQVTLSCSPISGHRSVSWYQQTPGQGLQFLFEYFSETQRNKGNFPGRFSGRQFSNSRSEMNVSTLELGDSALYLCASSFSGTSGIGQFFGPGTRLTVL.

The table lists this clonotype with a few counts. The genes are TRBV20-1 and TRBJ2-1; D remains ambiguous. The CDR3 runs to 12 residues. Germline V gene lookup returns CDR1 DFQATT and CDR2 SNEGSKA (reference sequence). Trimming removed 0 bases from V and 5 bases from J, with 5 bases in between. CDR3 residues: CSARDTDNEQFF. The DNA of the CDR3 is TGCAGTGCTAGAGATACTGACAATGAGCAGTTCTTC.